These 10 T cell receptor beta chains came from one sample sequenced in a study of blood T cell repertoires in COVID-19 (dated by TCRdb to 2020 to 2022). Library prep was done by the immunoSEQ multiplex PCR assay. TCRdb re-hosts the immuneACCESS table, in-frame sequences only. Its copies lack some clones; in the studies checked, an unresolved V gene accounts for under half of them, and the cause for the rest is not known. This sample holds 150,000 to 200,000 clones; around 80% were observed only once. Together, the top ten hold about 7% of the sample. What was sequenced was peripheral blood. The receptor set was obtained from a man between 65 and 80 years old with active or convalescent COVID-19.

The J gene is TRBJ1-1, the V gene TRBV3-1 (or the pseudogene TRBV3-2); D may be TRBD1 (6 bases). Germline CDR1 LGHDT, CDR2 YNNKEL (reference sequence). The length of the CDR3 is 14 residues. V was shortened by 1 base and J by 5 bases, with 11 bases between the two germline ends. The CDR3 nucleotides are TGTGCCAGCAGCCAAGCTCAGGGGTGGACTGAAGCTTTCTTT. As protein: CASSQAQGWTEAFF.

The chain combines TRBV6-5 with TRBJ2-1; the D gene is possibly TRBD1 (5 bases). The CDR3 sequence is 15 residues long. V shed 8 bases and J shed 1 base, with 15 bases lying between them. CDR1 is MNHEY, CDR2 SVGAGI, per germline. The CDR3 reads CASQKTVLSYNEQFF. The CDR3 DNA is TGTGCCAGCCAAAAGACAGTCCTTTCCTACAATGAGCAGTTCTTC.

V is TRBV4-2 and J is TRBJ2-5; the D gene is possibly TRBD2 (5 bases). The germline V and J ends were trimmed by 0 bases and 1 base, with 12 bases remaining between them. This CDR3 contains 16 residues. CDR1 and CDR2 (germline): LGHNA, YNFKEQ. The CDR3 spells CASSQDWRTSQETQYF. DNA of the CDR3: TGTGCCAGCAGCCAAGATTGGAGGACTTCCCAAGAGACCCAGTACTTC.

The gene calls are TRBV7-8 and TRBJ1-2, with D maybe TRBD1 (6 bases). CDR3 length: 14 amino acids. Per the germline V gene, CDR1 is SGHVS and CDR2 is FQNEAQ. V was clipped by 5 bases and J by 8 bases, with 18 bases between them. The CDR3 nucleotides read TGTGCCAGCAGCCGTAACAGGGAGGGTGGAGGCTACACCTTC. Translation gives CASSRNREGGGYTF.

This chain joins TRBV18 and TRBJ2-1; 9 bases are a match to TRBD2. CDR1 is KGHSH and CDR2 is LQKENI in the germline V gene. This CDR3 is built from 16 residues. V was clipped by 0 bases and J by 3 bases; unmatched bases: 3. CDR3 sequence (DNA): TGTGCCAGCTCACCACCCAGCGGGGGGAACTACAATGAGCAGTTCTTC. Residues: CASSPPSGGNYNEQFF. Based on the CDR3 plus reference TRBV18 and TRBJ2-1, the full variable domain is NAGVMQNPRHLVRRRGQEARLRCSPMKGHSHVYWYRQLPEEGLKFMVYLQKENIIDESGMPKERFSAEFPKEGPSILRIQQVVRGDSAAYFCASSPPSGGNYNEQFFGPGTRLTVL.

The chain employs TRBV5-1 and TRBJ2-1, with D possibly being TRBD1 (5 bases). The germline gives CDR1 SGHRS, CDR2 YFSETQ. Deletions cut 3 bases from V and 7 bases from J, with 8 bases between. The CDR3 has 12 residues. CDR3 DNA: TGCGCCAGCAGCTACAGGTTAAATGAGCAGTTCTTC. The encoded protein is CASSYRLNEQFF.

This rearrangement joins TRBV6-6 to TRBJ2-7; 11 bases map to TRBD2. V lost 6 bases to trimming and J lost 2 bases; unmatched junction nucleotides: 21. The CDR3 loop spans 20 amino acids. In germline, CDR1 is MNHNY, CDR2 SVGAGI (reference sequence). The chain's CDR3 is CASSRKGGSPTSGSAYEQYF. In nucleotides, the CDR3 is TGTGCCAGCAGCCGAAAAGGGGGCAGCCCTACTAGCGGGAGTGCCTACGAGCAGTACTTC.

V gene TRBV24-1 combines with J gene TRBJ2-1; possibly TRBD2 for D (6 bases). This CDR3 region has 15 residues. The V end was cut by 3 bases, the J end by 6 bases, with 14 bases between. Germline V gene lookup returns CDR1 KGHDR and CDR2 SFDVKD. The CDR3 DNA sequence: TGTGCCACCAGTGATCCCCCGCGGAGGGTCAATGAGCAGTTCTTC. It yields the protein CATSDPPRRVNEQFF.

This chain links TRBV4-2 with TRBJ2-7; possibly TRBD1 for D (6 bases). Looked up from germline, CDR1 is LGHNA and CDR2 is YNFKEQ. This CDR3 contains 16 residues. Trimming pared 1 base from V and 2 bases from J, leaving 15 bases between. In nucleotides, the CDR3 is TGTGCCAGCAGCCAAGGAGTGGGGGCAGGCACCTACGAGCAGTACTTC. It translates to CASSQGVGAGTYEQYF.

This clone was observed a handful of times. In DNA, the CDR3 is TGTGCCAGAAGCCCTAGGGACAGCGCATCGGATTCAATACGATGTCAGCCCCAGCATTTT. This codes for CARSPRDSASDSIRCQPQHF. The V gene is TRBV5-3, the J gene TRBJ1-5, with 7 bases aligning to TRBD1. TRBV5-3 belongs to the ORF category, with a function that is uncertain. CDR3 length: 20 residues. Trimming took 4 bases from V and 6 from J; bases not matched to a gene: 25.